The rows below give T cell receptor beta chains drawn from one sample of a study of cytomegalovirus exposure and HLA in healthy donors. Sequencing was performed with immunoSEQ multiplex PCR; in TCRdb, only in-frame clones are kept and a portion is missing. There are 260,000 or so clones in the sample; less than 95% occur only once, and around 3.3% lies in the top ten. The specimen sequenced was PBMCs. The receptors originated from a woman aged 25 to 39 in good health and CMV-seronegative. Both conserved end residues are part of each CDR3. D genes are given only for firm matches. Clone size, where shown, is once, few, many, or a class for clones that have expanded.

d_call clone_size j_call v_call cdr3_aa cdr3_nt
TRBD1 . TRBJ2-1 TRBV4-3 CASSPRTGSSYNEQFF TGCGCCAGCAGCCCGCGGACAGGGAGCTCCTACAATGAGCAGTTCTTC
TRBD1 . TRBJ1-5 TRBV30 CACRDRGDYSNQPQHF TGTGCCTGCCGAGACAGGGGCGATTATAGCAATCAGCCCCAGCATTTT
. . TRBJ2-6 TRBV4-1 CASSQVGQWGSGANVLTF TGCGCCAGCAGCCAAGTAGGACAGTGGGGCTCTGGGGCCAACGTCCTGACTTTC
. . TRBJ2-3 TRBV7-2 CASSPSRRGPTDTQYF TGTGCCAGCAGCCCCAGCCGCCGCGGGCCAACAGATACGCAGTATTTT
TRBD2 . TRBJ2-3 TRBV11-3 CASSLASGSTDTQYF TGTGCCAGCAGCTTAGCTAGCGGAAGCACAGATACGCAGTATTTT
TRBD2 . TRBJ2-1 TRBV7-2 CASSPSGAPKFF TGTGCCAGCAGCCCTAGCGGAGCTCCGAAGTTCTTC
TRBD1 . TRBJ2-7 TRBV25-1 CASSPPGQGGNEQYF TGTGCCAGCAGTCCTCCGGGACAGGGTGGTAACGAGCAGTACTTC
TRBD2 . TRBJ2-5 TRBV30 CAWIIGGRGETQYF TGTGCCTGGATAATTGGCGGGAGAGGTGAGACCCAGTACTTC
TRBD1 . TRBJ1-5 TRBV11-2 CASSEQGVSNQPQHF TGTGCCAGCAGCGAACAGGGGGTCAGCAATCAGCCCCAGCATTTT
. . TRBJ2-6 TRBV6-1 CATWQESAGANVLTF TGTGCCACCTGGCAGGAGTCGGCTGGGGCCAACGTCCTGACTTTC
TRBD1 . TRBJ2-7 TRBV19 CASSAGTGGYEQYF TGTGCCAGTAGTGCCGGGACAGGGGGGTACGAGCAGTACTTC
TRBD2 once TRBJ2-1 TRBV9 CASSKGAGGLSYNEQFF TGTGCCAGCAGCAAAGGTGCGGGAGGGCTCTCCTACAATGAGCAGTTCTTC
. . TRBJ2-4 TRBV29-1 CSVWDFGAKNIQYF TGCAGCGTTTGGGACTTCGGAGCCAAAAACATTCAGTACTTC
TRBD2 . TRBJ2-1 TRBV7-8 CASSSHQRGAYNEQFF TGTGCCAGCAGCTCACACCAGCGGGGAGCCTACAATGAGCAGTTCTTC
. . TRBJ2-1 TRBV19 CASSIPLHNEQFF TGTGCCAGTAGTATACCATTGCACAATGAGCAGTTCTTC
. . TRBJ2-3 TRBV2 CASRQGATAQYF TGTGCCAGCAGACAAGGGGCGACCGCGCAGTATTTT
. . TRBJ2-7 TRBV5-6 CASSLNRLSGYEQYF TGTGCCAGCAGCTTGAATCGGCTTAGCGGCTACGAGCAGTACTTC
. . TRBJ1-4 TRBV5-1 CASSPQGWTNEKLFF TGCGCCAGCAGCCCTCAGGGGTGGACTAATGAAAAACTGTTTTTT
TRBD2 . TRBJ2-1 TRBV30 CAWSPSGTLYNEQFF TGTGCCTGGAGCCCCAGCGGGACCCTCTACAATGAGCAGTTCTTC
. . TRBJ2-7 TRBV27 CASSSRVNSYEQYF TGTGCCAGCAGTTCCAGGGTAAATTCCTACGAGCAGTACTTC
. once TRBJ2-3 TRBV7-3 CASSLTGVLSSTDTQYF TGTGCCAGCAGCTTAACGGGGGTCTTATCTAGCACAGATACGCAGTATTTT
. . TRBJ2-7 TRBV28 CASSLYGSAGYEQYF TGTGCCAGCAGTTTATATGGGAGTGCTGGCTACGAGCAGTACTTC
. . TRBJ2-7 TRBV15 CATSRDSREATYEQYF TGTGCCACCAGCAGAGATAGTCGAGAGGCTACCTACGAGCAGTACTTC
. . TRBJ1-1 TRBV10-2 CASSGLLTGATEAFF TGCGCCAGCAGTGGGCTCCTTACCGGGGCCACTGAAGCTTTCTTT
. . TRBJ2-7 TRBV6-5 CASSKQGGEQYF TGTGCCAGCAGTAAACAGGGAGGCGAGCAGTACTTC
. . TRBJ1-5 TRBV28 CASSPPQGRDQPQHF TGTGCCAGCAGTCCCCCTCAGGGCAGAGATCAGCCCCAGCATTTT
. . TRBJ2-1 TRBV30 CAWSVLGNEQFF TGTGCCTGGAGTGTACTGGGCAATGAGCAGTTCTTC
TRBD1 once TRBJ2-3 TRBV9 CASSVVGQSTDTQYF TGTGCCAGCAGCGTAGTGGGACAGAGCACAGATACGCAGTATTTT
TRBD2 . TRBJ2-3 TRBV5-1 CASSHRLAGEGTDTQYF TGCGCCAGCAGCCATAGACTAGCGGGAGAGGGCACAGATACGCAGTATTTT